The 22 T cell receptor beta chains below come from one sample, sequenced in a study of cytomegalovirus exposure and HLA in healthy donors. This table comes from immunoSEQ multiplex PCR, and its TCRdb copy is limited to in-frame clones, with some not included. The table records 250,000 to 350,000 clones, roughly 88% of them present only once. The sample comprised PBMCs. The origin of the receptors is a man aged 25 to 45 in good health and CMV-seronegative.

This clone was seen only once. Other nucleotide sequences from this sample produce the same CDR3. The chain combines TRBV5-1 with TRBJ1-2; TRBD1 matches at 9 bases. The CDR3 spans 14 residues. V was clipped by 0 bases and J by 3 bases; unmatched bases: 0. The V gene's germline CDR1 is SGHRS and CDR2 YFSETQ. The DNA for the CDR3 is TGCGCCAGCAGCTTGGGACAGGGGGACTATGGCTACACCTTC. Translating it yields CASSLGQGDYGYTF.

The chain links TRBV7-2 to TRBJ2-7; 8 positions match TRBD1. Germline values: CDR1 SGHTA, CDR2 FQGNSA. Losses at the gene ends were 4 bases for V and 2 bases for J; bases not matched to a gene: 7. The CDR3 totals 15 residues. The CDR3 bases are TGTGCCAGCAGCTCCCCGGACAGGGCCCCCTACGAGCAGTACTTC. This gives the protein CASSSPDRAPYEQYF. Full variable domain (rest looked up from reference TRBV7-2 and TRBJ2-7): GAGVSQSPSNKVTEKGKDVELRCDPISGHTALYWYRQSLGQGLEFLIYFQGNSAPDKSGLPSDRFSAERTGGSVSTLTIQRTQQEDSAVYLCASSSPDRAPYEQYFGPGTRLTVT.

This rearrangement joins TRBV29-1 to TRBJ1-2; perhaps TRBD1 as D (6 bases). V was pared by 4 bases and J by 0 bases, with 9 bases between. The CDR3 consists of 13 residues. Germline CDR1 and CDR2: SQVTM and ANQGSEA. The CDR3 DNA follows: TGCAGCGTTGCAGGGGTTCCTAACTATGGCTACACCTTC. Amino acid sequence: CSVAGVPNYGYTF.

The chain joins TRBV5-1 to TRBJ1-1, with D perhaps matching TRBD1 (5 bases). The CDR3 contains 13 residues. Trimming stripped 0 bases from V and 5 bases from J, with 8 bases between. Germline V gene lookup returns CDR1 SGHRS and CDR2 YFSETQ. The CDR3 sequence is CASSLDRKTEAFF. DNA for the CDR3: TGCGCCAGCAGCTTGGACAGGAAGACTGAAGCTTTCTTT. The variable domain in full, with the rest retrieved from reference TRBV5-1 and TRBJ1-1, is KAGVTQTPRYLIKTRGQQVTLSCSPISGHRSVSWYQQTPGQGLQFLFEYFSETQRNKGNFPGRFSGRQFSNSRSEMNVSTLELGDSALYLCASSLDRKTEAFFGQGTRLTVV.

The chain links TRBV10-3 to TRBJ2-3, with 8 bases aligning to TRBD1. Germline V gene lookup returns CDR1 ENHRY and CDR2 SYGVKD. The ends lost 7 bases at V and 4 bases at J; junction bases unmatched: 4. This CDR3 spans 13 amino acids. In nucleotides, the CDR3 is TGTGCCATCAATGGACAGGGTGCAGATACGCAGTATTTT. It is translated as CAINGQGADTQYF.

The genes are TRBV18 and TRBJ2-7, with 7 bases that match TRBD1. The CDR3 is 14 residues long. CDR1 KGHSH and CDR2 LQKENI come from the germline V gene. Trimming removed 6 bases from V and 2 bases from J; junction bases left unmatched: 7. DNA for the CDR3: TGTGCCAGCTCTCAGGACAGGACCGCCTACGAGCAGTACTTC. Translated: CASSQDRTAYEQYF.

Many counts were recorded for this clone. The chain combines TRBV2 with TRBJ1-5; no reliable D call. The CDR3 covers 16 residues. V was trimmed by 4 bases and J by 2 bases, leaving 15 bases between them. CDR1 and CDR2 from the germline V gene are SNHLY and FYNNEI. CDR3: CASSASGGLGNQPQHF. CDR3 in DNA: TGTGCCAGCAGTGCTAGCGGAGGACTGGGCAATCAGCCCCAGCATTTT.

The V and J genes are TRBV5-6 and TRBJ1-6; D remains unclear. This CDR3 is 15 amino acids long. Germline V gene lookup returns CDR1 SGHDT and CDR2 YYEEEE. V shed 0 bases and J shed 1 base, with 5 bases lying between them. The CDR3 here is CASSLGSSYNSPLHF. The CDR3 DNA follows: TGTGCCAGCAGCTTGGGGAGTTCCTATAATTCACCCCTCCACTTT. The whole variable domain, filled in from reference TRBV5-6 and TRBJ1-6, reads DAGVTQSPTHLIKTRGQQVTLRCSPKSGHDTVSWYQQALGQGPQFIFQYYEEEERQRGNFPDRFSGHQFPNYSSELNVNALLLGDSALYLCASSLGSSYNSPLHFGNGTRLTVT.

The chain uses TRBV5-6 and TRBJ1-5; tentatively, D is TRBD1 (5 bases). Germline CDR1 is SGHDT and CDR2 is YYEEEE. The germline V and J ends were trimmed by 5 bases and 6 bases, with 12 bases remaining between them. The CDR3 has 13 residues. CDR3 loop: CASSSGGFQPQHF. The DNA of the CDR3 is TGTGCCAGCAGTTCGGGGGGATTTCAGCCCCAGCATTTT.

The DNA of the CDR3 is TGTGCCAGCAGCCCCCGGACAGGGGCTGGGGCCAACGTCCTGACTTTC. Translation gives CASSPRTGAGANVLTF. This chain connects TRBV7-9 to TRBJ2-6; 9 bases align to TRBD1. The J segment lost 2 bases and the V segment lost 5 bases, leaving 4 bases of the junction unmatched. Looked up from germline, CDR1 is SEHNR and CDR2 is FQNEAQ (reference sequence). This CDR3 has 16 amino acids.

This clone came up once. CDR3 nucleotide sequence: TGTGCCAGCAGGTTGGGGCCGGGCTCCTACAATGAGCAGTTCTTC. Amino acids: CASRLGPGSYNEQFF. The chain couples TRBV27 to TRBJ2-1; D may be TRBD1 (5 bases). This CDR3 comprises 15 residues. Trimming cost V 6 bases and J 0 bases, with 12 bases left between them. Germline V CDR1 and CDR2: MNHEY, SMNVEV (reference sequence).

The genes are TRBV7-6 and TRBJ1-2; TRBD1 might be the D (6 bases). V was shortened by 5 bases and J by 5 bases, with 15 bases between the two germline ends. The CDR3 length is 14 residues. Germline CDR1 and CDR2: SGHVS and FNYEAQ. The CDR3 coding sequence is TGTGCCAGCAGCGCCCGGACAGAAACTTATGGCTACACCTTC. Its translation is CASSARTETYGYTF. Based on the CDR3 plus reference TRBV7-6 and TRBJ1-2, the full variable domain is GAGVSQSPRYKVTKRGQDVALRCDPISGHVSLYWYRQALGQGPEFLTYFNYEAQQDKSGLPNDRFSAERPEGSISTLTIQRTEQRDSAMYRCASSARTETYGYTFGSGTRLTVV.

The genes are TRBV14 and TRBJ2-2; TRBD1 agrees at 8 bases. V lost 3 bases, J lost 4 bases, and 4 bases stayed unmatched. The CDR3 runs 15 residues. Germline V gene sequence: CDR1 SGHDN, CDR2 FVKESK. CDR3 amino acids: CASSHQGQATGELFF. The CDR3 bases are TGTGCCAGCAGCCACCAGGGACAGGCCACCGGGGAGCTGTTTTTT.

The V call is TRBV6-1, the J call TRBJ2-1; TRBD1 aligns across 9 bases. Losses at the gene ends were 6 bases for V and 7 bases for J; bases not matched to a gene: 4. The CDR3 contains 13 residues. The germline CDR1 and CDR2 sequences are MNHNS and SASEGT. CDR3 region: CASSFDRGNEQFF. As DNA, the CDR3 is TGTGCCAGCAGCTTTGACAGGGGGAATGAGCAGTTCTTC.

The J gene is TRBJ1-4, the V gene TRBV19, with 7 bases that match TRBD1. V lost 1 base and J lost 5; bases outside the gene matches: 7. The CDR3 consists of 16 residues. Germline V gene lookup returns CDR1 LNHDA and CDR2 SQIVND (reference sequence). The CDR3 coding sequence is TGTGCCAGTAGTATAGTACAGGGGCAGACGAATGAAAAACTGTTTTTT. Its protein product is CASSIVQGQTNEKLFF.

About this clone: The identical CDR3 is also encoded by other nucleotide sequences in the sample. The chain joins TRBV7-9 to TRBJ2-1; 9 positions agree with TRBD1. This CDR3 spans 15 amino acids. Looked up from germline, CDR1 is SEHNR and CDR2 is FQNEAQ (reference sequence). J lost 4 bases, V lost 4 bases, and 5 bases had no gene match. The CDR3: CASSSGTGLYNEQFF. In DNA, the CDR3 is TGTGCCAGCAGCTCCGGGACAGGGTTGTACAATGAGCAGTTCTTC.

The V and J genes are TRBV4-3 and TRBJ1-5; D is possibly TRBD1 (5 bases). The germline V gene has CDR1 LGHNA and CDR2 YSLEER. The CDR3 has 13 amino acids. V was cut by 0 bases and J by 5 bases, with 5 bases left in between. The CDR3: CASSQDRDQPQHF. The CDR3 DNA sequence: TGCGCCAGCAGCCAAGACAGGGATCAGCCCCAGCATTTT.

The V and J genes are TRBV4-3 and TRBJ1-4; D is ambiguous. In germline, CDR1 is LGHNA, CDR2 YSLEER. The V end lost 1 base, the J end lost 1 base, and 10 bases lay between the germline ends. The length of the CDR3 is 16 residues. In nucleotides, the CDR3 is TGCGCCAGCAGCCAAGGGCCGACGGGAACTAATGAAAAACTGTTTTTT. Encoded protein: CASSQGPTGTNEKLFF.

The chain recombines TRBV5-8 with TRBJ2-7; 7 positions match TRBD1. The CDR3 extends over 17 amino acids. Trimming at V came to 1 base and at J to 2 bases, leaving 12 bases not matched to a gene. Germline V gives CDR1 SGHTS, CDR2 YDEGEE. This CDR3 reads CASSLFVLRDRTYEQYF. As DNA, the CDR3 is TGTGCCAGCAGCTTGTTTGTCCTCCGGGACAGAACCTACGAGCAGTACTTC.

J is TRBJ1-1 and V is TRBV6-6; TRBD1 agrees at 7 bases. The V gene's germline CDR1 is MNHNY and CDR2 SVGAGI (reference sequence). The CDR3 has 13 amino acids. The V segment lost 6 bases and the J segment 7 bases; nucleotides outside the gene matches: 8. DNA of the CDR3: TGTGCCAGCAGCCTACGGACAGGTTTTGAAGCTTTCTTT. Amino acid sequence: CASSLRTGFEAFF.

V gene TRBV19 combines with J gene TRBJ1-1, with D tentatively TRBD1 (5 bases). The CDR3 has 13 residues. Germline CDR1 is LNHDA and CDR2 is SQIVND (reference sequence). V was cut by 6 bases and J by 2 bases, with 10 bases left in between. The CDR3 reads CASRKTVNTEAFF. In DNA form, the CDR3 reads TGTGCCAGTAGGAAGACAGTCAACACTGAAGCTTTCTTT.

The V call is TRBV6-5, the J call TRBJ1-6; D remains ambiguous. Between the trimmed V and J ends, which lost 7 bases and 3 bases, there was a span of 13 bases. Germline V lookup: CDR1 MNHEY, CDR2 SVGAGI. The CDR3 is 15 residues long. The CDR3, as DNA: TGTGCCAGCACCCCCCGCGGCCTCTATAATTCACCCCTCCACTTT. Its translation is CASTPRGLYNSPLHF.